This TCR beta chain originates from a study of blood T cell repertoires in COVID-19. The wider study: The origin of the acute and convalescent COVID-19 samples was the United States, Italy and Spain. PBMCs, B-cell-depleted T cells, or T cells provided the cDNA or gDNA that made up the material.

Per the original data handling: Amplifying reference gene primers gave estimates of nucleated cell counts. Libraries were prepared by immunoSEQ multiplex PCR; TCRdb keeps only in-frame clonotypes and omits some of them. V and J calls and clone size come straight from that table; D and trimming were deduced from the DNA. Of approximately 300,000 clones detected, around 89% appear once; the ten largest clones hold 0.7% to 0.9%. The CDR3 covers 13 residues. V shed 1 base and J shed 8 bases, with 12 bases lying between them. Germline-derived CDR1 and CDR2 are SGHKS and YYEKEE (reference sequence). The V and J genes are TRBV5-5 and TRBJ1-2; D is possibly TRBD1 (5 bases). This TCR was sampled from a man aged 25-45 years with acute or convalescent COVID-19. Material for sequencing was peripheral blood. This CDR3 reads CASSLFSGDGYTF. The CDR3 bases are TGTGCCAGCAGCTTGTTTTCGGGGGACGGCTACACCTTC.